These 17 T cell receptor beta chains were all obtained from the same sample, sequenced in a study of T cells in Graves' hyperthyroidism and ophthalmopathy. Amplified TCR beta CDR3 regions derived from RNA transcripts. During a first-round RT-PCR of the TCR CDR3, the HTBI primer set was used. TCRdb re-called the multiplex PCR reads with MiXCR, one entry per CDR3 protein. The sample consists of 350,000 or so distinct CDR3 sequences, around a sixth of them appearing once. Input material: blood. The receptors come from a middle-aged woman with Graves' ophthalmopathy.

As DNA, the CDR3 is TGTGCCAGCAGTCTTCGACAGCATAGCAATCAGCCCCAGCATTTT. It translates to CASSLRQHSNQPQHF. V is TRBV28 and J is TRBJ1-5; the D gene is possibly TRBD1 (5 bases). V was pared by 5 bases and J by 0 bases, with 11 bases between. The CDR3 extends over 15 amino acids. Germline V lookup: CDR1 MDHEN, CDR2 SYDVKM.

Many counts were recorded for this clonotype. The gene calls are TRBV28 and TRBJ2-2; the match to TRBD1 covers 11 bases. There are 18 residues in the CDR3. V lost 6 bases and J lost 6; bases outside the gene matches: 15. From germline, CDR1 is MDHEN and CDR2 SYDVKM. This CDR3 is CASSPGQGALLFAGELFF. CDR3 DNA sequence: TGTGCCAGCAGCCCAGGACAGGGGGCTCTACTCTTCGCCGGGGAGCTGTTTTTT.

This clonotype was seen at least ten times. The V call is TRBV19, the J call TRBJ2-7; 7 bases match TRBD1. CDR1 and CDR2 from the germline V gene are LNHDA and SQIVND (reference sequence). V trimming: 9 bases; J trimming: 7 bases; junction bases outside the gene matches: 6. This CDR3 contains 11 residues. The CDR3: CASDRVGEQYF. The DNA for the CDR3 is TGTGCCAGCGACAGGGTTGGGGAGCAGTACTTC.

This clonotype was observed many times. V usage is TRBV28 and J usage is TRBJ1-6; 12 nucleotides match TRBD1. The ends lost 6 bases at V and 10 bases at J; junction bases unmatched: 7. The CDR3 is 15 residues long. Germline-derived CDR1 and CDR2 are MDHEN and SYDVKM. CDR3 in amino acids: CASSLGTGGRSPLHF. Written as DNA, the CDR3 is TGTGCCAGCAGCCTCGGGACAGGGGGCCGATCACCCCTCCACTTT.

This clonotype has ten or more counts. The rearrangement uses TRBV29-1 and TRBJ2-2; D perhaps matches TRBD2 (5 bases). V lost 5 bases, J lost 1 base, and 8 bases lay in between. Germline lookup yields CDR1 SQVTM and CDR2 ANQGSEA. The CDR3 consists of 13 residues. The CDR3, as DNA: TGCAGCGTTCGTAGCGTGAACACCGGGGAGCTGTTTTTT. Translating it yields CSVRSVNTGELFF.

This clonotype was seen at least ten times. The V call is TRBV6-5, the J call TRBJ2-2, with 11 bases identical to TRBD2. V shed 10 bases, J shed 4 bases, and the junction held 8 bases outside the gene matches. The germline V gene has CDR1 MNHEY and CDR2 SVGAGI. The CDR3 loop spans 15 amino acids. The CDR3 spells CATLPLAGGTGELFF. CDR3 DNA sequence: TGTGCCACCCTCCCTCTAGCGGGAGGCACCGGGGAGCTGTTTTTT.

This clonotype came up many times. The rearrangement joins TRBV11-2 to TRBJ2-7; 12 bases map to TRBD2. CDR3 length equals 16 residues. Germline values: CDR1 SGHAT, CDR2 FQNNGV. Losses at the gene ends were 4 bases for V and 7 bases for J; bases not matched to a gene: 11. This chain's CDR3 is CASSSTTSGSSGEQYF. In nucleotides, the CDR3 is TGTGCCAGCAGCTCAACGACTAGCGGGAGTTCGGGTGAGCAGTACTTC.

This clonotype was picked up a small number of times. The chain has TRBV18 and TRBJ2-2, with 10 bases matching TRBD1. The CDR3 is made up of 16 amino acids. V was pared by 2 bases and J by 4 bases, with 4 bases of the junction left unmatched. Germline-derived CDR1 and CDR2 are KGHSH and LQKENI. CDR3 in DNA: TGTGCCAGCTCACCAACCGGGACAGGGGCCACCGGGGAGCTGTTTTTT. Its protein product is CASSPTGTGATGELFF.

The V and J genes are TRBV6-1 and TRBJ2-7; 10 nucleotides agree with TRBD2. The germline V gene has CDR1 MNHNS and CDR2 SASEGT. The CDR3 has 15 residues. V shed 6 bases, J shed 0 bases, and the junction held 5 bases outside the gene matches. CDR3 nucleotides: TGTGCCAGCAGACGGGGGACTAGCGACTCCTACGAGCAGTACTTC. Amino acids: CASRRGTSDSYEQYF.

This clonotype was seen at least ten times. The chain combines TRBV9 with TRBJ2-5, with 7 bases aligning to TRBD2. Germline CDR1 SGDLS, CDR2 YYNGEE. This CDR3 contains 14 residues. Trimming took 3 bases from V and 2 from J; bases not matched to a gene: 4. DNA of the CDR3: TGTGCCAGCAGCGGGACTAGTCCTCAAGAGACCCAGTACTTC. Its protein product is CASSGTSPQETQYF.

The sample holds many counts of this clonotype. Here the CDR3 DNA reads TGTGCCAGCAGCCCATTTGGCACCGGGGAGCTGTTTTTT. It codes for CASSPFGTGELFF. V gene TRBV11-1 combines with J gene TRBJ2-2; D is uncertain. The CDR3 runs 13 residues. Trimming took off 5 bases at V and 4 bases at J, with 8 bases between the two ends. Per germline, CDR1 SGHAT and CDR2 FQDESV (reference sequence).

This clonotype was recorded at least ten times. The rearrangement uses TRBV20-1 and TRBJ2-7, with 7 bases fitting TRBD1. The junction had 12 bases not matched to a gene; V was cut back by 3 bases and J by 7 bases. This CDR3 is built from 14 residues. Germline loops: CDR1 DFQATT, CDR2 SNEGSKA (reference sequence). The CDR3 sequence: CSARFQGQPLEQYF. DNA of the CDR3: TGCAGTGCTAGGTTCCAGGGACAGCCTCTAGAGCAGTACTTC.

The gene calls are TRBV12-3 or TRBV12-4 and TRBJ1-1, with 7 bases lining up with TRBD1. The CDR3 totals 19 residues. V lost 2 bases, J lost 1 base, and 16 bases stayed unmatched. The CDR3 DNA reads TGTGCCAGCAGTTTAACCCCCGGGGAGCAGGGGACAGAGAACACTGAAGCTTTCTTT. Translation: CASSLTPGEQGTENTEAFF.

This clonotype has a handful of counts. This chain uses TRBV29-1 with TRBJ1-5, with 7 bases identical to TRBD1. Germline V CDR1 and CDR2: SQVTM, ANQGSEA. V lost 6 bases and J lost 5; bases outside the gene matches: 10. The CDR3 length is 14 residues. This chain's CDR3 is CSVLEGAADQPQHF. The CDR3 region has the DNA TGCAGCGTCTTAGAGGGGGCTGCGGATCAGCCCCAGCATTTT. Looking up the rest from reference TRBV29-1 and TRBJ1-5 gives the full variable domain: SAVISQKPSRDICQRGTSLTIQCQVDSQVTMMFWYRQQPGQSLTLIATANQGSEATYESGFVIDKFPISRPNLTFSTLTVSNMSPEDSSIYLCSVLEGAADQPQHFGDGTRLSIL.

This clonotype was found many times. V gene TRBV7-9 combines with J gene TRBJ2-2; the D is unclear. Trimming removed 6 bases from V and 2 bases from J, with 10 bases in between. Per germline, CDR1 SEHNR and CDR2 FQNEAQ (reference sequence). The CDR3 is 14 amino acids. The CDR3 loop is CASRFRANTGELFF. CDR3 in DNA: TGTGCCAGCAGATTCCGGGCCAACACCGGGGAGCTGTTTTTT.

This clonotype was recorded at least ten times. The CDR3 region is CSARSGIDEQYF. In nucleotides, the CDR3 is TGCAGTGCTAGATCCGGGATTGACGAGCAGTACTTC. The chain combines TRBV20-1 with TRBJ2-7; TRBD2 is a possible D gene (5 bases). The CDR3 runs 12 residues. With 2 bases removed from V and 5 bases from J, the gap between germline ends came to 10 bases. Germline CDR1 is DFQATT and CDR2 is SNEGSKA (reference sequence).

The chain uses TRBV27 and TRBJ1-2; D is perhaps TRBD1 (5 bases). The CDR3 spans 12 residues. Germline-derived CDR1 and CDR2 are MNHEY and SMNVEV (reference sequence). Trimming left V 8 bases short and J 3 bases short, with 10 bases between. The CDR3 loop is CASRREDYGYTF. The CDR3 DNA sequence: TGTGCCAGCCGCAGGGAGGACTATGGCTACACCTTC.